This T cell receptor (beta chain) was obtained from a study of blood T cell repertoires in COVID-19. Study as a whole: The origin of the acute and convalescent COVID-19 samples was the United States, Italy and Spain. T cells, B-cell-depleted T cells, or PBMCs supplied cDNA or gDNA.

V trimming: 5 bases; J trimming: 1 base; junction bases outside the gene matches: 7. Germline CDR1 LNHDA, CDR2 SQIVND (reference sequence). This CDR3 contains 16 residues. This clone was counted only a few times. The Seattle patients joined while their infection was active and were tracked longitudinally afterward. In the original analysis: Estimation of nucleated cell counts was performed using reference gene primer amplification. Using immunoSEQ multiplex PCR, the repertoire was profiled, and TCRdb retains in-frame clones only, with some absent. V, J and clone size derive from that table, while D and trimming were established from the DNA sequence. This sample has around 470,000 clones, with 75% to 90% found just once.

The specimen sequenced was peripheral blood. The chain links TRBV19 to TRBJ2-3, with TRBD2 matching over 9 bases. The clonotype was recovered from a man aged 18 to 35 with COVID-19, enrolled during active disease. CDR3 residues: CASSGRERGGTDTQYF. The CDR3 region has the DNA TGTGCCAGTAGTGGTCGGGAGCGGGGGGGCACAGATACGCAGTATTTT.